This passage covers 19 T cell receptor beta chains from one sample sequenced in a study of STAT5B mutations in CD4+ large granular lymphocyte leukemia (dated by TCRdb to the early 2020s). Receptors were amplified or captured by the immunoSEQ multiplex PCR assay. TCRdb took over this immuneACCESS table, retaining in-frame rearrangements with V and J assigned. Such tables are incomplete; in checked studies, under half of the missing clones stem from an unresolved V gene, and the remainder is unexplained. This sample holds 31,000 or so clones; roughly four fifths were observed only once. The top ten hold 0.25% to 0.35% of the sample. Sequences were obtained from CD4+ T cells from blood buffy coats. All receptors come from a human donor in good health.

CDR3 nucleotides: TGTGCCAGCAGCGCGACGGGTGGGGGATGGGGCAATCAGCCCCAGCATTTT. Its protein product is CASSATGGGWGNQPQHF. This sequence joins TRBV7-2 and TRBJ1-5, with a weak D call TRBD1 (5 bases). There are 17 residues in the CDR3. Germline V gene data show CDR1 as SGHTA and CDR2 as FQGNSA. Trimming stripped 5 bases from V and 2 bases from J, with 19 bases between.

The rearrangement uses TRBV11-2 and TRBJ2-7, with unresolved D. This CDR3 comprises 11 residues. V was cut by 8 bases and J by 3 bases, with 8 bases left in between. From germline, CDR1 is SGHAT and CDR2 FQNNGV. Here the CDR3 DNA reads TGTGCCAGCGGCACAAACTACGAGCAGTACTTC. This translates into CASGTNYEQYF.

V usage is TRBV2 and J usage is TRBJ1-4; 9 positions match TRBD1. In germline, CDR1 is SNHLY, CDR2 FYNNEI. This CDR3 is built from 14 residues. The junction had 7 bases not matched to a gene; V was cut back by 10 bases and J by 4 bases. CDR3 loop: CATQRDRDNEKLFF. CDR3 nucleotide sequence: TGTGCCACCCAGAGGGACAGGGATAATGAAAAACTGTTTTTT. Full variable domain (remainder filled in from reference TRBV2 and TRBJ1-4): EPEVTQTPSHQVTQMGQEVILRCVPISNHLYFYWYRQILGQKVEFLVSFYNNEISEKSEIFDDQFSVERPDGSNFTLKIRSTKLEDSAMYFCATQRDRDNEKLFFGSGTQLSVL.

The CDR3, as DNA: TGTGCCAGTAGTATCCTCCGAGGGACAGGGGAAGGTGAGACCCAGTACTTC. This gives the protein CASSILRGTGEGETQYF. The chain recombines TRBV19 with TRBJ2-5, with 10 bases lining up with TRBD1. V lost 3 bases and J lost 5; bases outside the gene matches: 12. Germline loops: CDR1 LNHDA, CDR2 SQIVND (reference sequence). The CDR3 contains 17 residues.

The V call is TRBV28, the J call TRBJ2-1; D possibly matches TRBD1 or TRBD2 (5 bases each). Germline V gene sequence: CDR1 MDHEN, CDR2 SYDVKM. V was shortened by 3 bases and J by 8 bases, with 17 bases between the two germline ends. CDR3 length: 15 residues. CDR3 protein: CASSLPVGRGYEQFF. The CDR3 coding sequence is TGTGCCAGCAGTTTGCCGGTCGGTCGGGGCTATGAGCAGTTCTTC.

The genes are TRBV7-9 and TRBJ1-6; the D is unclear. CDR3 length: 16 amino acids. Germline CDR1 reads SEHNR; CDR2 reads FQNEAQ (reference sequence). V was pared by 6 bases and J by 0 bases, with 12 bases between. In DNA form, the CDR3 reads TGTGCCAGCAGGAGCCCCGATAGCTCCTATAATTCACCCCTCCACTTT. Its translation: CASRSPDSSYNSPLHF.

This clone was observed once. Here the CDR3 DNA reads TGTGCCAGCAGCAAAGTGGGAGGGCAAGGGGAATGGTCTCGCGAGCAGTACTTC. Translation: CASSKVGGQGEWSREQYF. The chain links TRBV21-1 to TRBJ2-7; TRBD2 was called by the table and not checked on the DNA. TRBV21-1 is an annotated pseudogene. This CDR3 contains 18 residues.

This clone came up a few times. V and J are TRBV29-1 and TRBJ2-5, with TRBD1 matching over 10 bases. Germline-derived CDR1 and CDR2 are SQVTM and ANQGSEA. The CDR3 totals 12 residues. Unmatched junction bases numbered 3, after V lost 7 bases and J lost 4 bases. The CDR3 DNA reads as TGCAGCGCGGACAGGGGGGCAGAGACCCAGTACTTC. This encodes CSADRGAETQYF.

The V and J genes are TRBV15 and TRBJ1-1; no firm D call. The CDR3 length is 13 residues. V lost 0 bases to trimming and J lost 10 bases, with 12 bases between them. Germline lookup yields CDR1 LNHNV and CDR2 YYDKDF (reference sequence). CDR3 DNA sequence: TGTGCCACCAGCAGAGAGTTCAATATAGCAGCTTTCTTT. Its translation: CATSREFNIAAFF.

This clone was observed a handful of times. This chain connects TRBV28 to TRBJ2-3; D gene uncertain. The CDR3 has 12 amino acids. The V and J ends lost 4 bases and 5 bases respectively, with 7 bases between them. CDR1 and CDR2 (germline): MDHEN, SYDVKM. The chain's CDR3 is CASSWLGDTQYF. CDR3 nucleotide sequence: TGTGCCAGCAGTTGGTTGGGAGATACGCAGTATTTT.

The chain employs TRBV7-9 and TRBJ2-2; tentatively, D is TRBD1 (5 bases). Germline V gene lookup returns CDR1 SEHNR and CDR2 FQNEAQ (reference sequence). The CDR3 consists of 16 residues. The ends were cut back, 5 bases at V and 3 bases at J, with 16 bases in the middle. The CDR3 DNA sequence: TGTGCCAGCAGCCCACGGCCAGGGTGGGACACCGGGGAGCTGTTTTTT. Translating it yields CASSPRPGWDTGELFF.

The rearrangement links TRBV11-1 to TRBJ2-5, with TRBD1 as a possible D gene (6 bases). This CDR3 comprises 15 residues. V lost 4 bases to trimming and J lost 2 bases, with 14 bases between them. Germline CDR1 is SGHAT and CDR2 is FQDESV (reference sequence). In DNA, the CDR3 is TGTGCCAGCAGCTCCAGGGGCTACAGGCAAGAGACCCAGTACTTC. Translating gives CASSSRGYRQETQYF.

The CDR3, as DNA: TGTGCCAGCAGCCGCCCTGGACTAGCGGGGGGCTACGAGCAGTACTTC. Residues: CASSRPGLAGGYEQYF. The genes are TRBV7-2 and TRBJ2-7; 14 bases are shared with TRBD2. The CDR3 runs to 16 residues. Per germline, CDR1 SGHTA and CDR2 FQGNSA. V was clipped by 5 bases and J by 3 bases; unmatched bases: 6.

This clone came up once. The chain carries TRBV6-5 and TRBJ1-2, with 8 bases fitting TRBD1. V lost 4 bases, J lost 8 bases, and 3 bases stayed unmatched. This CDR3 has 12 amino acids. Germline CDR1 and CDR2: MNHEY and SVGAGI. CDR3 nucleotides: TGTGCCAGCAGTTTGACAGGGGACGGCTACACCTTC. Protein sequence: CASSLTGDGYTF.

This clone was observed a few times. The chain employs TRBV6-4 and TRBJ1-5, with D unclear. Trimming pared 9 bases from V and 4 bases from J, leaving 7 bases between. Germline V gives CDR1 MRHNA, CDR2 SNTAGT. This CDR3 region has 11 residues. Here the CDR3 DNA reads TGTGCCAGACCGCCTAATCAGCCCCAGCATTTT. Residues: CARPPNQPQHF.

This sequence joins TRBV19 and TRBJ1-5; D gene unclear. Germline loops: CDR1 LNHDA, CDR2 SQIVND (reference sequence). V lost 2 bases, J lost 0 bases, and 8 bases lay in between. This CDR3 region has 15 residues. The CDR3 protein is CASSIIFLSNQPQHF. The DNA of the CDR3 is TGTGCCAGTAGTATAATTTTCCTTAGCAATCAGCCCCAGCATTTT.

The chain combines TRBV5-1 with TRBJ2-1; D is perhaps TRBD1 (5 bases). The germline CDR1 and CDR2 sequences are SGHRS and YFSETQ. The CDR3 contains 17 residues. Trimming left V 4 bases short and J 3 bases short, with 20 bases between. This chain's CDR3 is CASSTRFSFDSYNEQFF. The DNA for the CDR3 is TGCGCCAGCAGCACCCGCTTCTCCTTTGACAGCTACAATGAGCAGTTCTTC.

The chain uses TRBV27 and TRBJ2-7; TRBD1 is a possible D gene (6 bases). Per the germline V gene, CDR1 is MNHEY and CDR2 is SMNVEV (reference sequence). The CDR3 covers 14 residues. V was pared by 5 bases and J by 2 bases, with 13 bases between. CDR3 sequence reads: CASSPSGAPYEQYF. The CDR3 nucleotides are TGTGCCAGCAGTCCCTCAGGGGCCCCCTACGAGCAGTACTTC.

The CDR3 sequence is CASNTGTSGSSPYEQYF. CDR3 nucleotides: TGTGCCAGTAATACCGGGACTAGCGGGAGTTCGCCCTACGAGCAGTACTTC. The V call is TRBV7-9, the J call TRBJ2-7, with 14 bases matching TRBD2. The V segment lost 9 bases and the J segment 2 bases; nucleotides outside the gene matches: 12. Germline-derived CDR1 and CDR2 are SEHNR and FQNEAQ (reference sequence). The CDR3 is 17 residues long.